The source of this T cell receptor (beta chain) is a study of regulatory T cells in long-lasting Graves disease (dated by TCRdb to the early 2020s). About the study as a whole: In the newly diagnosed Graves' disease group, patients had been taking antithyroid drugs for less than 3 months. Persistent Graves' disease patients were compared with newly diagnosed Graves' disease patients by peripheral blood TCR sequencing and RNA sequencing. A total of about 35 samples underwent TCR sequencing, from roughly 13 patients with persistent Graves' disease and 20 patients with newly diagnosed Graves' disease. The study was registered as a clinical trial and conducted in China.

Overall study outcomes, separate from this receptor: A larger number of public clonotypes was shared among persistent patients (approximately 3,000) than among newly diagnosed patients (around 970). Compared with newly diagnosed patients, patients with persistent Graves' disease had lower TCR Shannon entropy and fewer highly expanded clones, which suggests clonal expansion. The study examined only peripheral blood because the primary lesion, thyroid tissue, could not be accessed. Sequencing and analysis were restricted to the TCR beta chain. The authors acknowledged the small sample size as a limitation that may reduce accuracy. TRBV28, TRBJ1-2 and TRBJ2-5 were preferentially used in persistent disease, while TRBV20-1 and TRBJ2-1 were favored in newly diagnosed disease.

Regarding this clonotype: The antigen this receptor binds is unknown. No base quality values were provided; no much bigger clone lies one nucleotide off.

For CDR1 and CDR2, the germline V gene (reference sequence) lists SEHNR and FQNEAQ. The cysteine opens and the phenylalanine closes a CDR3 of 19 amino acids. This entry keeps only the CDR3 DNA: 57 bases, framed from base 1. V is trimmed back by 4 bases and J by 7 bases, and the junction contains 17 bases that no gene match accounts for. The meaning of the sample's time point label: newly diagnosed GD, antithyroid drugs for less than 3 months. RNA was extracted from PBMCs in TRIzol for both TCR sequencing and RNA sequencing. The diagnosis of Graves' disease was made according to American Thyroid Association guidelines. The patients came from an endocrinology department in Xi'an, China. From each patient, around 9.3 milliliters of peripheral blood was collected into an EDTA anticoagulant tube. Ficoll Paque Plus density gradient separation was used to isolate PBMCs, and no further T cell sorting was done. RNA quality was checked with an Agilent 2100 Bioanalyzer and agarose gel, and concentration with a NanoDrop 2000.

Library method: multiplex PCR. Sequencing was performed on an Illumina HiSeq 4000. iRepertoire HTBI primers and Arm-PCR amplification of CDR3 regions were used to construct TCR beta libraries. Before sequencing, the PCR products underwent gel purification. The paper's data handling went like this. Gene usage analysis of CDR3 amino acid clonotypes used the approximately 62 TRBV and around 14 TRBJ segments found across samples. COPE and FqMerger were used to merge the filtered high-quality paired reads into contigs. BLAST was used to align contigs to the IMGT TRBV, TRBD and TRBJ reference genes, and CDR3 was defined following IMGT. Any clonotype with a frequency above 0.1% was counted as a highly expanded clone. Repertoire diversity was measured by Shannon entropy, and V-J evenness by the Gini coefficient. Clonotypes shared by more than one individual were considered public. TCRdb trimmed public reads at Q25 via fastp, called clones via MiXCR and kept in-frame beta chains. CDR3 protein sequences are deduplicated, and each keeps its most common genes and DNA. Clone size and V and J calls follow TCRdb, not the original study. This sample gives about 470,000 distinct CDR3 sequences in total; about a sixth of them show up just once. About 12% of the sample comes from the top ten.

These data also formed part of another study, on T cells in Graves' hyperthyroidism and ophthalmopathy. As the second study states: Stable Graves' hyperthyroidism was defined as the absence of progression to ophthalmopathy over 18 months of follow-up. Hyperthyroidism patients were newly diagnosed, had a disease duration of under 2 months, and were aged 18 to 65 years. Any patient with an uncontrolled infection, another autoimmune disease, pregnancy or lactation was excluded. Diagnoses were established on the basis of clinical symptoms, serum thyroxine and TRAb, thyroid ultrasound, and orbital computed tomography. For the first round of RT-PCR on the TCR CDR3, the HTBI primer set was used together with the Qiagen OneStep RT-PCR kit. Most expanded thyroid clonotypes (frequency above 0.001) were also found in blood, which suggests that blood repertoires may mirror thyroid immune responses. A 13 V-J signature model separated ophthalmopathy from stable hyperthyroidism, with around 88% sensitivity and about 81% specificity in cross-validation and 80%/75% in testing. In validation, progression to ophthalmopathy was predicted by the model with almost 71% sensitivity and around 75% specificity, a median of approximately 6.5 months before onset. To identify TCR V-J signatures that set the groups apart, the researchers used a discovery cohort of 100 patients, made up of 43 with Graves' ophthalmopathy and some 55 with stable Graves' hyperthyroidism. Prospective prediction of ophthalmopathy was tested in an independent validation cohort of 18 to 20 hyperthyroidism patients and some 17 patients who later progressed to ophthalmopathy. The approximately 98 discovery patients were randomly divided into training and test sets at a 7:3 ratio. In addition, the study compared T-cell repertoires in thyroid tissue and in blood from six Graves' hyperthyroidism patients. Following sampling, methimazole starting at 30 mg daily was given to hyperthyroidism patients, and high-dose intravenous methylprednisolone was given to ophthalmopathy patients. Libraries were constructed in a second round of multiplex PCR, after which size selection and purification were performed. Paired-end sequencing of the libraries was performed with 100 bp reads on an Illumina HiSeq2000. SOAPnuke was used to process the raw data, removing reads that contained adapters or uncalled bases, had a mean Phred below 15, or lacked an exact match to the constant primer or identifier. COPE v1.2.5 was used to merge high-quality paired reads, and clonotypes were defined as unique nucleotide sequences. Clonotypes were aligned to IMGT TRBV, TRBD and TRBJ reference segments using MiTCR v1.1. The analysis included only V-J combinations with a frequency above 0.0001, which together covered approximately 99% of the repertoires. The TCS score was defined as F50 (clonal expansion) divided by E x V (chaos), with BLOSUM62-based TCRdist calculated between CDR3 peptides within each V-J. Welch's t-statistics and random forest reduced around 520 V-J features to 13, which were used in a naive Bayes classifier (R e1071). Sample size was not statistically predetermined, and investigators were not blinded to group allocation. The paper describes TCR Vbeta CDR3 sequencing of more than 120 peripheral blood samples, made up of about 40 ophthalmopathy patients, approximately 73 hyperthyroidism patients and 17 progressor patients.

The sequence joins TRBV7-9 to TRBJ2-2, with 11 bases in between that match TRBD1. This receptor was obtained from a man in his forties with Graves disease. Donor details come from another sample of the same person, matched by shared clones. Specimen: peripheral blood mononuclear cells (PBMCs), collected at new diagnosis, from a patient treated with antithyroid drugs. The DNA reads TGTGCCAGCAGCTCGCATGATGGACAGGGGGCGATTATTGGCGGGGAGCTGTTTTTT. This sequence encodes CASSSHDGQGAIIGGELFF.